This passage covers 19 T cell receptor beta chains from one sample sequenced in a study of OX40 agonist ivuxolimab in advanced cancers. The assay was immunoSEQ multiplex PCR, and TCRdb's table has in-frame clones only and misses some. The repertoire holds about 74,000 clones, with about nine tenths as singletons. The source material was CD4+ or CD8+ T cells sorted from blood, sampled in a trial of the OX40 agonist ivuxolimab. Receptors originate from an adult with an advanced solid tumor such as melanoma, head and neck, liver or kidney cancer.

This chain joins TRBV5-6 and TRBJ1-6; tentative D call: TRBD1 (5 bases). In germline, CDR1 is SGHDT, CDR2 YYEEEE. This CDR3 comprises 15 residues. V dropped 2 bases and J dropped 7 bases, with 13 bases sitting between them. CDR3 region: CASSLIGQGNSPLHF. CDR3 sequence (DNA): TGTGCCAGCAGCTTAATAGGACAAGGAAATTCACCCCTCCACTTT.

This clone was observed a single time. The gene calls are TRBV7-6 and TRBJ2-1; no clear D gene. CDR3 length equals 12 residues. V shed 1 base and J shed 3 bases, with 1 base lying between them. Looked up from germline, CDR1 is SGHVS and CDR2 is FNYEAQ. Here the CDR3 reads CASSLDYNEQFF. In DNA form, the CDR3 reads TGTGCCAGCAGCTTAGACTACAATGAGCAGTTCTTC.

The chain is built from TRBV4-3 and TRBJ2-7, with 7 bases lining up with TRBD1. Germline-derived CDR1 and CDR2 are LGHNA and YSLEER. V lost 0 bases, J lost 0 bases, and 11 bases stayed unmatched. CDR3 size: 18 residues. In nucleotides, the CDR3 is TGCGCCAGCAGCCAAGATCGGGGTAAGACAGGGTTCTCCTACGAGCAGTACTTC. Its translation is CASSQDRGKTGFSYEQYF.

V and J are TRBV5-6 and TRBJ2-3; 14 bases line up with TRBD2. The length of the CDR3 is 17 residues. V was pared by 7 bases and J by 5 bases, with 12 bases of the junction left unmatched. In germline, CDR1 is SGHDT, CDR2 YYEEEE. In DNA form, the CDR3 reads TGTGCCAGCGGGAGACTAGCGGGAGGGCCAGGGAAAGATACGCAGTATTTT. Encoded protein: CASGRLAGGPGKDTQYF.

The V call is TRBV2, the J call TRBJ2-7; 8 bases map to TRBD1. The germline gives CDR1 SNHLY, CDR2 FYNNEI. With V trimmed by 7 bases and J by 5 bases, 10 bases remained unmatched. The length of the CDR3 is 14 residues. For the CDR3, the DNA is TGTGCCAGCAAAACGGGACAGGTCGCCAACGAGCAGTACTTC. Amino acid sequence: CASKTGQVANEQYF.

The chain carries TRBV27 and TRBJ1-1; TRBD1 is a possible D gene (5 bases). CDR1 MNHEY and CDR2 SMNVEV come from the germline V gene (reference sequence). V lost 5 bases to trimming and J lost 5 bases, with 21 bases between them. CDR3 length: 16 amino acids. In nucleotides, the CDR3 is TGTGCCAGCAGTCAACCCTGGCAGGGCGCCGGGACTGAAGCTTTCTTT. The encoded protein is CASSQPWQGAGTEAFF.

The chain recombines TRBV7-9 with TRBJ1-4; D not certain. The CDR3 sequence is 14 residues long. V gave up 5 bases and J gave up 2 bases, with 9 bases separating them. Per the germline V gene, CDR1 is SEHNR and CDR2 is FQNEAQ (reference sequence). The DNA of the CDR3 is TGTGCCAGCAGCCACGCTGCGACTAATGAAAAACTGTTTTTT. It specifies CASSHAATNEKLFF.

The chain is built from TRBV7-3 and TRBJ1-1; D gene ambiguous. The V and J ends lost 2 bases and 0 bases respectively, with 4 bases between them. CDR3 length: 13 amino acids. CDR1 is SGHTA and CDR2 is FQGTGA in the germline V gene. The CDR3 sequence is CASSLQMNTEAFF. The CDR3 nucleotides are TGTGCCAGCAGCTTACAGATGAACACTGAAGCTTTCTTT. The full variable domain, rest sourced from reference TRBV7-3 and TRBJ1-1, is GAGVSQTPSNKVTEKGKYVELRCDPISGHTALYWYRQSLGQGPEFLIYFQGTGAADDSGLPNDRFFAVRPEGSVSTLKIQRTERGDSAVYLCASSLQMNTEAFFGQGTRLTVV.

The V call is TRBV11-1, the J call TRBJ2-1; 8 bases fit TRBD2. The ends lost 5 bases at V and 2 bases at J; junction bases unmatched: 8. The CDR3 length is 16 residues. Per germline, CDR1 SGHAT and CDR2 FQDESV (reference sequence). DNA for the CDR3: TGTGCCAGCAGCATAGACGGCGGGGGGCCCTACAATGAGCAGTTCTTC. Translating it yields CASSIDGGGPYNEQFF.

The rearrangement uses TRBV28 and TRBJ1-1; weak D call: TRBD1 (5 bases). Trimming cost V 1 base and J 4 bases, with 10 bases left between them. The CDR3 spans 14 residues. The germline CDR1 and CDR2 sequences are MDHEN and SYDVKM. CDR3 in DNA: TGTGCCAGCAGTTTATTTGGGGGGTCCACTGAAGCTTTCTTT. As protein: CASSLFGGSTEAFF.

This chain connects TRBV13 to TRBJ2-3, with D perhaps TRBD1 or TRBD2 (6 bases each). V was trimmed by 5 bases and J by 4 bases, leaving 13 bases between them. This CDR3 has 14 amino acids. Per the germline V gene, CDR1 is PRHDT and CDR2 is FYEKMQ (reference sequence). The CDR3 DNA is TGTGCCAGCAGCCTAAGGGGGGTCGCAGATACGCAGTATTTT. Amino acids: CASSLRGVADTQYF.

V and J are TRBV9 and TRBJ1-2; 8 nucleotides align to TRBD1. Germline assignment: CDR1 SGDLS and CDR2 YYNGEE. Trimming at V came to 3 bases and at J to 4 bases, leaving 2 bases not matched to a gene. This CDR3 spans 13 amino acids. Here the CDR3 reads CASSGDRIYGYTF. CDR3 nucleotide sequence: TGTGCCAGCAGCGGGGACAGGATCTATGGCTACACCTTC.

The chain uses TRBV29-1 and TRBJ2-5; 7 bases align to TRBD1. The CDR3 covers 13 residues. V lost 7 bases and J lost 1; bases outside the gene matches: 6. Per germline, CDR1 SQVTM and CDR2 ANQGSEA. In DNA, the CDR3 is TGCAGCGCTTATCGACAGGGCCAAGAGACCCAGTACTTC. The encoded protein is CSAYRQGQETQYF.

The genes are TRBV7-6 and TRBJ2-1, with TRBD2 matching over 7 bases. With 5 bases clipped from V and 0 bases from J, the junction kept 7 bases outside the gene matches. The CDR3 consists of 16 residues. Germline loops: CDR1 SGHVS, CDR2 FNYEAQ. CDR3 amino acids: CASSVLARSSYNEQFF. CDR3 DNA sequence: TGTGCCAGCAGCGTACTAGCGAGAAGCTCCTACAATGAGCAGTTCTTC.

As DNA, the CDR3 is TGTGCCAGCAGCTTAGTGGCTAGCGACTCCTACAATGAGCAGTTCTTC. Amino acid sequence: CASSLVASDSYNEQFF. This chain joins TRBV7-8 and TRBJ2-1; TRBD2 might be the D (6 bases). CDR1 and CDR2 (germline): SGHVS, FQNEAQ. V lost 1 base, J lost 0 bases, and 10 bases lay in between. The CDR3 totals 16 residues.

V and J are TRBV19 and TRBJ1-5, with D possibly matching TRBD1 (5 bases). The CDR3 loop spans 20 amino acids. V lost 5 bases, J lost 0 bases, and 26 bases lay in between. The germline V gene has CDR1 LNHDA and CDR2 SQIVND (reference sequence). In DNA, the CDR3 is TGTGCCAGTAGTCCCTACCGCGGGGGACGGCCCTTATATAGCAATCAGCCCCAGCATTTT. It is translated as CASSPYRGGRPLYSNQPQHF.

The chain combines TRBV7-9 with TRBJ1-6; no clear D gene. Germline V lookup: CDR1 SEHNR, CDR2 FQNEAQ (reference sequence). The CDR3 consists of 11 residues. V was pared by 6 bases and J by 11 bases, with 8 bases between. The CDR3 DNA is TGTGCCAGCAGTTCTCTCACACCCCTCCACTTT. It codes for CASSSLTPLHF.

The chain joins TRBV27 to TRBJ1-1; weak D call: TRBD1 (5 bases). The germline CDR1 and CDR2 sequences are MNHEY and SMNVEV (reference sequence). V was cut by 10 bases and J by 1 base, with 13 bases left in between. The CDR3 is made up of 13 amino acids. CDR3 in amino acids: CATREVGNTEAFF. CDR3 coding DNA: TGTGCCACCAGGGAGGTGGGGAACACTGAAGCTTTCTTT.

This chain uses TRBV27 with TRBJ2-2; 10 bases line up with TRBD2. The germline V gene encodes CDR1 MNHEY and CDR2 SMNVEV (reference sequence). The junction had 9 bases not matched to a gene; V was cut back by 9 bases and J by 5 bases. This CDR3 comprises 15 residues. The CDR3 bases are TGTGCCAGTAATTTAGCGGGAGGCGGAACCGGGGAGCTGTTTTTT. This gives the protein CASNLAGGGTGELFF.